A single sample is the source of the 29 T cell receptor beta chains below, sequenced in a study of beta chain features in type 1 diabetes. Expressed TCRB transcripts got sequenced, as all isolated RNA was reverse transcribed. Here immunoSEQ multiplex PCR was the method, and the copy in TCRdb shows in-frame clones only, minus some. The repertoire holds approximately 140,000 clones, with roughly 48% as singletons. Source material: Tregs from blood. The receptors originated from a man aged 18 to 29 in good health.

This clone was seen at least ten times. CDR3 in DNA: TGTGCCAGCAGCTCACTGGACAGGGACGACTCCTACGAGCAGTACTTC. Protein: CASSSLDRDDSYEQYF. The gene calls are TRBV14 and TRBJ2-7; 8 nucleotides agree with TRBD1. This CDR3 contains 16 residues. V lost 5 bases and J lost 0; bases outside the gene matches: 9. Germline assignment: CDR1 SGHDN and CDR2 FVKESK.

This clone has only a few counts. This rearrangement joins TRBV28 to TRBJ2-2; D is uncertain. Germline V gene lookup returns CDR1 MDHEN and CDR2 SYDVKM. The CDR3 loop spans 13 amino acids. Trimming removed 6 bases at V and 0 bases at J, with 5 bases between. The CDR3 DNA follows: TGTGCCAGCAGAGCACCGAACACCGGGGAGCTGTTTTTT. Encoded protein: CASRAPNTGELFF.

The chain is built from TRBV11-2 and TRBJ2-5; the match to TRBD2 covers 9 bases. CDR3 length: 14 residues. With 4 bases clipped from V and 4 bases from J, the junction kept 4 bases outside the gene matches. Germline lookup yields CDR1 SGHAT and CDR2 FQNNGV. CDR3: CASSSGTSRETQYF. The CDR3 nucleotides are TGTGCCAGCAGCTCCGGGACTAGCCGAGAGACCCAGTACTTC. Combining the CDR3 with reference TRBV11-2 and TRBJ2-5 gives the whole variable domain EAGVAQSPRYKIIEKRQSVAFWCNPISGHATLYWYQQILGQGPKLLIQFQNNGVVDDSQLPKDRFSAERLKGVDSTLKIQPAKLEDSAVYLCASSSGTSRETQYFGPGTRLLVL.

In this sample, this clone turned up a few times. The gene calls are TRBV19 and TRBJ2-5; TRBD2 aligns across 7 bases. The J segment lost 3 bases and the V segment lost 4 bases, leaving 2 bases of the junction unmatched. This CDR3 region has 13 residues. Germline loops: CDR1 LNHDA, CDR2 SQIVND (reference sequence). The CDR3: CASSTSGKETQYF. In nucleotides, the CDR3 is TGTGCCAGTAGTACTAGCGGCAAAGAGACCCAGTACTTC.

This rearrangement joins TRBV5-4 to TRBJ2-1; D may be TRBD1 (6 bases). The CDR3 length is 14 residues. Deletions cut 5 bases from V and 6 bases from J, with 15 bases between. Germline V gene lookup returns CDR1 SGHNT and CDR2 YYREEE (reference sequence). The CDR3: CASSLVVGGNEQFF. As DNA, the CDR3 is TGTGCCAGCAGTCTTGTCGTAGGGGGCAATGAGCAGTTCTTC. The variable domain in full, completed from reference TRBV5-4 and TRBJ2-1, reads ETGVTQSPTHLIKTRGQQVTLRCSSQSGHNTVSWYQQALGQGPQFIFQYYREEENGRGNFPPRFSGLQFPNYSSELNVNALELDDSALYLCASSLVVGGNEQFFGPGTRLTVL.

The chain carries TRBV19 and TRBJ2-2; TRBD1 matches 8 bases. Germline V gene sequence: CDR1 LNHDA, CDR2 SQIVND (reference sequence). J gave up 1 base and V 5 bases, and 0 bases lay outside the gene matches. This CDR3 has 14 amino acids. The CDR3 spells CASSDRGNTGELFF. The CDR3 coding sequence is TGTGCCAGTAGTGACAGGGGGAACACCGGGGAGCTGTTTTTT.

The DNA for the CDR3 is TGTGCCAGTAGTATAGCCAGGAACACCGGGGAGCTGTTTTTT. This sequence encodes CASSIARNTGELFF. The V and J genes are TRBV19 and TRBJ2-2; no clear D gene. The germline CDR1 and CDR2 sequences are LNHDA and SQIVND (reference sequence). This CDR3 contains 14 residues. V was cut by 1 base and J by 1 base, with 4 bases left in between.

This clone was seen a handful of times. The V call is TRBV6-6, the J call TRBJ2-1; 11 positions agree with TRBD2. The CDR3 spans 15 residues. The junction had 5 bases not matched to a gene; V was cut back by 7 bases and J by 3 bases. Germline V gives CDR1 MNHNY, CDR2 SVGAGI (reference sequence). CDR3 nucleotide sequence: TGTGCCAGCACTAGCGGGGGGCCTGTCTACAATGAGCAGTTCTTC. It yields the protein CASTSGGPVYNEQFF.

This clone was seen a few times. V gene TRBV25-1 combines with J gene TRBJ1-2, with D perhaps TRBD1 (6 bases). CDR3 length equals 12 residues. Germline V gene sequence: CDR1 MGHDK, CDR2 SYGVNS. V was trimmed by 6 bases and J by 7 bases, leaving 12 bases between them. The CDR3 loop reads CASRWGPGGYTF. The CDR3 DNA is TGTGCCAGCAGGTGGGGGCCTGGTGGCTACACCTTC.

V and J are TRBV7-9 and TRBJ1-1; no definite D call. With 5 bases removed from V and 1 base from J, the gap between germline ends came to 8 bases. Germline assignment: CDR1 SEHNR and CDR2 FQNEAQ (reference sequence). The CDR3 runs to 13 residues. CDR3 DNA: TGTGCCAGCAGCAGAGAGAGGAACACTGAAGCTTTCTTT. This gives the protein CASSRERNTEAFF.

The chain carries TRBV14 and TRBJ1-4; no clear D gene. The CDR3 length is 16 residues. The V end lost 1 base, the J end lost 0 bases, and 9 bases lay between the germline ends. Germline-derived CDR1 and CDR2 are SGHDN and FVKESK. Written as DNA, the CDR3 is TGTGCCAGCAGCCAAGTGTCCTCCCCAACTAATGAAAAACTGTTTTTT. This translates into CASSQVSSPTNEKLFF.

The V gene is TRBV5-1, the J gene TRBJ1-2; D perhaps matches TRBD1 (5 bases). V lost 3 bases to trimming and J lost 8 bases, with 14 bases between them. Germline CDR1 reads SGHRS; CDR2 reads YFSETQ. CDR3 length: 13 amino acids. The CDR3, as DNA: TGCGCCAGCAGCTCGGGGGGACCCCTGGGCTACACCTTC. Translation: CASSSGGPLGYTF.

This clone occurred a few times. J is TRBJ2-1 and V is TRBV19; TRBD1 matches 7 bases. This CDR3 region has 12 residues. V was clipped by 4 bases and J by 7 bases; unmatched bases: 1. The germline CDR1 and CDR2 sequences are LNHDA and SQIVND (reference sequence). In nucleotides, the CDR3 is TGTGCCAGTAGTAACAGGGGAAATGAGCAGTTCTTC. This gives the protein CASSNRGNEQFF.

The chain carries TRBV30 and TRBJ2-7; TRBD1 aligns across 8 bases. CDR1 is GTSNPN and CDR2 is SVGIG in the germline V gene (reference sequence). The CDR3 length is 12 residues. V was clipped by 5 bases and J by 3 bases; unmatched bases: 3. The CDR3 region has the DNA TGTGCCTGGGACAGGGGATACTACGAGCAGTACTTC. It codes for CAWDRGYYEQYF.

The V gene is TRBV10-3, the J gene TRBJ1-1; tentative D call: TRBD1 (6 bases). The CDR3 has 11 residues. The V end lost 6 bases, the J end lost 5 bases, and 7 bases lay between the germline ends. Germline V gene data show CDR1 as ENHRY and CDR2 as SYGVKD. The CDR3 reads CAISRGTEAFF. Here the CDR3 DNA reads TGTGCCATCAGCAGGGGAACTGAAGCTTTCTTT.

The chain is built from TRBV4-1 and TRBJ1-1, with TRBD1 as a possible D gene (5 bases). Germline assignment: CDR1 MGHRA and CDR2 YSYEKL. The V and J ends lost 2 bases and 2 bases respectively, with 15 bases between them. This CDR3 has 16 residues. CDR3 DNA: TGCGCCAGCAGCCAAAGATCGGAGACAGCAAACACTGAAGCTTTCTTT. Its protein is CASSQRSETANTEAFF.

V and J are TRBV7-8 and TRBJ2-7, with D uncertain. The CDR3 contains 13 residues. Per germline, CDR1 SGHVS and CDR2 FQNEAQ. V was shortened by 2 bases and J by 4 bases, with 9 bases between the two germline ends. The CDR3 nucleotides are TGTGCCAGCAGCTTATTGGCCCCTTACGAGCAGTACTTC. This translates into CASSLLAPYEQYF.

This clone was counted a single time. The chain has TRBV30 and TRBJ1-6, with TRBD1 matching 7 bases. Germline trimming cut 5 bases from V and 0 bases from J; bases unmatched to any gene: 7. CDR1 GTSNPN and CDR2 SVGIG come from the germline V gene (reference sequence). The CDR3 sequence is 16 residues long. The CDR3: CAWDRDPSSYNSPLHF. The CDR3 nucleotides read TGTGCCTGGGACAGGGACCCGAGCTCCTATAATTCACCCCTCCACTTT.

The genes are TRBV28 and TRBJ1-4; tentatively, D is TRBD1 (5 bases). Trimming stripped 8 bases from V and 5 bases from J, with 12 bases between. The CDR3 is made up of 13 amino acids. CDR1 is MDHEN and CDR2 is SYDVKM in the germline V gene. The CDR3 DNA sequence: TGTGCCAGCCACAGCGGGGCCAATGAAAAACTGTTTTTT. Protein: CASHSGANEKLFF. Based on the CDR3 plus reference TRBV28 and TRBJ1-4, the full variable domain is DVKVTQSSRYLVKRTGEKVFLECVQDMDHENMFWYRQDPGLGLRLIYFSYDVKMKEKGDIPEGYSVSREKKERFSLILESASTNQTSMYLCASHSGANEKLFFGSGTQLSVL.

The CDR3 protein is CASSNLGTSGVYVQYF. In DNA, the CDR3 is TGTGCCAGCAGCAACTTAGGGACTAGCGGGGTCTATGTGCAGTACTTC. The V call is TRBV7-2, the J call TRBJ2-7; 13 nucleotides match TRBD2. The CDR3 runs to 16 residues. Germline loops: CDR1 SGHTA, CDR2 FQGNSA. The junction had 13 bases not matched to a gene; V was cut back by 5 bases and J by 9 bases.

The chain links TRBV15 to TRBJ1-5, with D unclear. The V gene lost 1 base and the J gene lost 10 bases, with 11 bases spanning the gap. Germline values: CDR1 LNHNV, CDR2 YYDKDF (reference sequence). The CDR3 is 13 amino acids. The CDR3 sequence: CATSRVREGPQHF. In DNA, the CDR3 is TGTGCCACCAGCAGAGTTCGAGAGGGTCCCCAGCATTTT. Together with reference TRBV15 and TRBJ1-5, the CDR3 gives the full variable domain: DAMVIQNPRYQVTQFGKPVTLSCSQTLNHNVMYWYQQKSSQAPKLLFHYYDKDFNNEADTPDNFQSRRPNTSFCFLDIRSPGLGDTAMYLCATSRVREGPQHFGDGTRLSIL.

V gene TRBV30 combines with J gene TRBJ1-2; D call uncertain. V was clipped by 4 bases and J by 3 bases, with 15 bases between them. From germline, CDR1 is GTSNPN and CDR2 SVGIG (reference sequence). The CDR3 has 14 residues. In nucleotides, the CDR3 is TGTGCCTGGACCGCCTCTGACCAGGACTATGGCTACACCTTC. Translated: CAWTASDQDYGYTF.

This chain links TRBV10-2 with TRBJ2-3; maybe TRBD1 (6 bases). In germline, CDR1 is WSHSY, CDR2 SAAADI. The CDR3 loop spans 16 amino acids. V dropped 2 bases and J dropped 2 bases, with 14 bases sitting between them. The CDR3 protein is CASSEGGRPSTDTQYF. The CDR3 DNA reads TGCGCCAGCAGTGAGGGGGGCCGACCCTCCACAGATACGCAGTATTTT.

This clone showed up just a few times. Other DNA sequences in this sample translate to the same CDR3. The chain carries TRBV18 and TRBJ1-5, with D unclear. This CDR3 has 12 amino acids. Between the trimmed V and J ends, which lost 3 bases and 4 bases, there was a span of 4 bases. The germline V gene encodes CDR1 KGHSH and CDR2 LQKENI. This CDR3 is CASSPPNQPQHF. The CDR3 DNA sequence: TGTGCCAGCTCACCCCCTAATCAGCCCCAGCATTTT.

In nucleotides, the CDR3 is TGTGCCAGCAGCTACAGGCCCCAGGGTTTGAGGAGCAATCAGCCCCAGCATTTT. Translating gives CASSYRPQGLRSNQPQHF. V is TRBV7-8 and J is TRBJ1-5; perhaps TRBD1 as D (5 bases). CDR3 length equals 18 residues. In germline, CDR1 is SGHVS, CDR2 FQNEAQ. Trimming removed 4 bases at V and 1 base at J, with 20 bases between.

The rearrangement links TRBV7-9 to TRBJ1-1, with 8 bases matching TRBD1. V gave up 1 base and J gave up 1 base; unmatched junction bases: 2. CDR1 SEHNR and CDR2 FQNEAQ come from the germline V gene (reference sequence). This CDR3 contains 15 residues. The CDR3 loop is CASSLGTGKNTEAFF. DNA of the CDR3: TGTGCCAGCAGCTTAGGGACAGGGAAGAACACTGAAGCTTTCTTT. Supplemented by reference TRBV7-9 and TRBJ1-1, the full variable domain reads DTGVSQNPRHKITKRGQNVTFRCDPISEHNRLYWYRQTLGQGPEFLTYFQNEAQLEKSRLLSDRFSAERPKGSFSTLEIQRTEQGDSAMYLCASSLGTGKNTEAFFGQGTRLTVV.

The V gene is TRBV9, the J gene TRBJ2-7; the D gene is possibly TRBD1 (7 bases). This CDR3 spans 15 amino acids. Germline V lookup: CDR1 SGDLS, CDR2 YYNGEE. V lost 3 bases and J lost 0, with 13 bases in between. CDR3 sequence reads: CASSASGGSSYEQYF. CDR3 DNA sequence: TGTGCCAGCAGCGCTTCAGGGGGGAGCTCCTACGAGCAGTACTTC. The full variable domain, in which reference TRBV9 and TRBJ2-7 provide the parts outside the CDR3, is DSGVTQTPKHLITATGQRVTLRCSPRSGDLSVYWYQQSLDQGLQFLIQYYNGEERAKGNILERFSAQQFPDLHSELNLSSLELGDSALYFCASSASGGSSYEQYFGPGTRLTVT.

This chain connects TRBV29-1 to TRBJ1-5, with TRBD1 matching 11 bases. The germline gives CDR1 SQVTM, CDR2 ANQGSEA. The CDR3 spans 13 residues. V lost 6 bases to trimming and J lost 5 bases; unmatched junction nucleotides: 3. The CDR3 protein is CSVEGQGDQPQHF. The CDR3 DNA reads TGCAGCGTCGAGGGACAGGGGGATCAGCCCCAGCATTTT.

The rearrangement uses TRBV6-6 and TRBJ1-5; 7 positions agree with TRBD1. CDR1 is MNHNY and CDR2 is SVGAGI in the germline V gene (reference sequence). This CDR3 spans 15 amino acids. Trimming at V came to 2 bases and at J to 4 bases, leaving 5 bases not matched to a gene. The CDR3 DNA is TGTGCCAGCAGTTACAGCAGGGGGTGGAATCAGCCCCAGCATTTT. It translates to CASSYSRGWNQPQHF.